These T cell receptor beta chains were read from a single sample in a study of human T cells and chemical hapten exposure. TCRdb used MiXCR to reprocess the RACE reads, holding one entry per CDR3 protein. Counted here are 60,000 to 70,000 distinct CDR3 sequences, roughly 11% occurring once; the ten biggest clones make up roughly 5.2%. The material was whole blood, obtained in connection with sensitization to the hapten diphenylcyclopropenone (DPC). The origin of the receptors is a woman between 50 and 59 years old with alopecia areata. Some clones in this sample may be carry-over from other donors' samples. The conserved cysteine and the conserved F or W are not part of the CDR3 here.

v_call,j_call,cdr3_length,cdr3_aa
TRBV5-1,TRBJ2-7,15,ASSLARVTSGTYEQY
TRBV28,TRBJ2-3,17,ASSRPGTGSTQLEDTQY
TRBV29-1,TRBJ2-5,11,SARDGTGETQY
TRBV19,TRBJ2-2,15,ASSRGDNRVGTGELF
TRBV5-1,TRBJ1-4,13,ASSDPTATNEKLF
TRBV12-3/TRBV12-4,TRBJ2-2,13,ASSLTSGKSGELF
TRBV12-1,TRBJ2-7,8,TSSSLEQY
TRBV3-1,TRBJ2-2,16,ASSPSAGWTTFTGELF
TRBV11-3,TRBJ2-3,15,ASSTEVHRVGPDTQY
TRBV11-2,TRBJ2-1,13,ASSLDRQRYNEQF
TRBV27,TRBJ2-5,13,ASSLVGQSQETQY
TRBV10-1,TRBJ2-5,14,ASSESNSGRRETQY
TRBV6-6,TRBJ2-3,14,ASSARGTGGTDTQY
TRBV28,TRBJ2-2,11,ASTSGNTGELF
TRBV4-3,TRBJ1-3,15,ASSQDPKGLVENTIY
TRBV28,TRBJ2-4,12,ATSSGSTKNIQY
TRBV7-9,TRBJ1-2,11,ASSKEFNYGYT
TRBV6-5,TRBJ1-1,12,ASSLRTVNTEAF
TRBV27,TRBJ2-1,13,ASSRTSGPYNEQF
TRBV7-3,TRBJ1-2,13,ASSLGGTGQYGYT